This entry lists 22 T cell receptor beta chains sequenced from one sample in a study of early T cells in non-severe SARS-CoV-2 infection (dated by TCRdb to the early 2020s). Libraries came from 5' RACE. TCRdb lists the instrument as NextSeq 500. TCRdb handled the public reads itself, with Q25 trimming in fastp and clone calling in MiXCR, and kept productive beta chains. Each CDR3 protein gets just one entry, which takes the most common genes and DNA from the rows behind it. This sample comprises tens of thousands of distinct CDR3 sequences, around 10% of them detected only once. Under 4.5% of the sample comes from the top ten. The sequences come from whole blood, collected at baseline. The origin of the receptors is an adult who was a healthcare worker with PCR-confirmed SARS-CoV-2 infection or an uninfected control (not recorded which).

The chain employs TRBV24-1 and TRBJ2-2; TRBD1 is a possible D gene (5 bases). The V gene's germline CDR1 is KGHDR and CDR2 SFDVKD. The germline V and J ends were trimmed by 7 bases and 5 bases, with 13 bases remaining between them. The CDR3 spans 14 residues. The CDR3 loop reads CATRDSARTGELFF. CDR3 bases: TGTGCCACCAGAGACAGCGCGAGGACCGGGGAGCTGTTTTTT.

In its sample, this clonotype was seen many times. The CDR3 nucleotides are TGTGCCAGTAGTATATCGTCCGTGGGGACCACCGGGGAGCTGTTTTTT. Amino acids: CASSISSVGTTGELFF. The V call is TRBV19, the J call TRBJ2-2; D possibly matches TRBD1 or TRBD2 (5 bases each). Trimming took 2 bases from V and 4 from J, leaving 14 bases between them. This CDR3 has 16 amino acids. Germline-derived CDR1 and CDR2 are LNHDA and SQIVND (reference sequence).

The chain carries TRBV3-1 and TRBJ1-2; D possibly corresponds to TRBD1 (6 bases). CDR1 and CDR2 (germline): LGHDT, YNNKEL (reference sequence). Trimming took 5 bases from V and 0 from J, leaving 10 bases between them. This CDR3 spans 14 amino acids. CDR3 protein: CASSLTGANYGYTF. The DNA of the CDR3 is TGTGCCAGCAGCTTGACAGGCGCTAACTATGGCTACACCTTC. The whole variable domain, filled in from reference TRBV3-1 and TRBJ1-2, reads DTAVSQTPKYLVTQMGNDKSIKCEQNLGHDTMYWYKQDSKKFLKIMFSYNNKELIINETVPNRFSPKSPDKAHLNLHINSLELGDSAVYFCASSLTGANYGYTFGSGTRLTVV.

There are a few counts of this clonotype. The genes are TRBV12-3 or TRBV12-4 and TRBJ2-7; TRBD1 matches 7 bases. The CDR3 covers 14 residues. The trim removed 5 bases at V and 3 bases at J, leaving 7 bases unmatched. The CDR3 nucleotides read TGTGCCAGCAGTAAGGGACAGCAACTCTACGAGCAGTACTTC. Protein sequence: CASSKGQQLYEQYF.

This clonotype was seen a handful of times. The chain's CDR3 is CASSFDFTDTQYF. CDR3 sequence (DNA): TGTGCCAGCAGCTTTGACTTCACAGATACGCAGTATTTT. The chain links TRBV7-2 to TRBJ2-3; no clear D. Germline CDR1 is SGHTA and CDR2 is FQGNSA. Trimming pared 3 bases from V and 2 bases from J, leaving 6 bases between. CDR3 length: 13 residues. The full variable domain, with the rest looked up from reference TRBV7-2 and TRBJ2-3, is GAGVSQSPSNKVTEKGKDVELRCDPISGHTALYWYRQSLGQGLEFLIYFQGNSAPDKSGLPSDRFSAERTGGSVSTLTIQRTQQEDSAVYLCASSFDFTDTQYFGPGTRLTVL.

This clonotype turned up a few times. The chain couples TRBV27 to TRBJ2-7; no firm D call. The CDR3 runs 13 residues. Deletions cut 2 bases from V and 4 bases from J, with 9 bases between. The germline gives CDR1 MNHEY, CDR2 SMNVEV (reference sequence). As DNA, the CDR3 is TGTGCCAGCAGTTTAGCGGCGCCGTACGAGCAGTACTTC. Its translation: CASSLAAPYEQYF.

The CDR3 DNA sequence: TGCGCCAGCAGCTTGGGGGGACAAAGTAATGAAAAACTGTTTTTT. Its protein product is CASSLGGQSNEKLFF. The chain has TRBV5-1 and TRBJ1-4; D possibly corresponds to TRBD1 (6 bases). From germline, CDR1 is SGHRS and CDR2 YFSETQ. This CDR3 region has 15 residues. The ends were cut back, 0 bases at V and 4 bases at J, with 10 bases in the middle.

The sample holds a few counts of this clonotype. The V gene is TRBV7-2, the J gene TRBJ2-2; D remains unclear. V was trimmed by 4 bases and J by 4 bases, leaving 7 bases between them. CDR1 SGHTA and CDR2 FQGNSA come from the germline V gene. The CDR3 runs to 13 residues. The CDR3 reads CASSSVRTGELFF. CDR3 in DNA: TGTGCCAGCAGCTCTGTTCGCACCGGGGAGCTGTTTTTT.

In DNA, the CDR3 is TGTGCCAGCAGCTTAGGGGCTAGAAGGGCAGATACGCAGTATTTT. Translating gives CASSLGARRADTQYF. The gene calls are TRBV7-3 and TRBJ2-3; a possible D gene is TRBD1 (5 bases). The CDR3 is 15 amino acids. V shed 2 bases and J shed 4 bases, with 13 bases lying between them. Germline V gene sequence: CDR1 SGHTA, CDR2 FQGTGA. The full variable domain, rest sourced from reference TRBV7-3 and TRBJ2-3, is GAGVSQTPSNKVTEKGKYVELRCDPISGHTALYWYRQSLGQGPEFLIYFQGTGAADDSGLPNDRFFAVRPEGSVSTLKIQRTERGDSAVYLCASSLGARRADTQYFGPGTRLTVL.

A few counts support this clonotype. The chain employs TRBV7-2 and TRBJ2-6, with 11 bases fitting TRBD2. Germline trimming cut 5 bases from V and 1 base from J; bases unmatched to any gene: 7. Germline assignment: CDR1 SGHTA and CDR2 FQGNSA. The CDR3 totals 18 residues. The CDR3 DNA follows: TGTGCCAGCAGCCAGAGGCTAGCGGGAGGTTCTGGGGCCAACGTCCTGACTTTC. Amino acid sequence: CASSQRLAGGSGANVLTF.

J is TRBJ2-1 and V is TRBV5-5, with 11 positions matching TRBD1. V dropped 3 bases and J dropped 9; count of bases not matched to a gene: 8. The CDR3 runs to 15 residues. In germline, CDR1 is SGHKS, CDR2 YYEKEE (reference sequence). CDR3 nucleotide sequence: TGTGCCAGCAGCTCGTCCGGGACAGGGGGTACTGAGCAGTTCTTC. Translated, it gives CASSSSGTGGTEQFF.

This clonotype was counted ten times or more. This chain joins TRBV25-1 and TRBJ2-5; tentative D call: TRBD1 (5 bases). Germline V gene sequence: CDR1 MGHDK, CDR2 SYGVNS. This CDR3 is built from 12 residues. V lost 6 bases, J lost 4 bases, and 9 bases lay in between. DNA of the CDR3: TGTGCCAGCAGCAAGGGGCCAGAGACCCAGTACTTC. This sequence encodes CASSKGPETQYF.

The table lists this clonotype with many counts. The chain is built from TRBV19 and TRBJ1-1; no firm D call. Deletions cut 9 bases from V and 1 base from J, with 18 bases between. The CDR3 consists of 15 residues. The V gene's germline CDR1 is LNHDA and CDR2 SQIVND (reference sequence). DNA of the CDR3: TGTGCCAGACCTGCCCTGCCCTTCGGGAACACTGAAGCTTTCTTT. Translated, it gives CARPALPFGNTEAFF.

The CDR3 here is CASSQDYHGYNEQFF. As DNA, the CDR3 is TGTGCCAGCAGCCAAGATTACCACGGTTACAATGAGCAGTTCTTC. The chain is built from TRBV3-1 and TRBJ2-1; unclear D gene. From germline, CDR1 is LGHDT and CDR2 YNNKEL (reference sequence). The V end lost 0 bases, the J end lost 4 bases, and 10 bases lay between the germline ends. The CDR3 has 15 residues.

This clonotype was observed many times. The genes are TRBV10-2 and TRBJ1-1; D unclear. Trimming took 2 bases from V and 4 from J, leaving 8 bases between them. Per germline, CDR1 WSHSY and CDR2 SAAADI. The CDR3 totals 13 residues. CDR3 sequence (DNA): TGCGCCAGCAGTGAGACTGAGGGCACTGAAGCTTTCTTT. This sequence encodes CASSETEGTEAFF.

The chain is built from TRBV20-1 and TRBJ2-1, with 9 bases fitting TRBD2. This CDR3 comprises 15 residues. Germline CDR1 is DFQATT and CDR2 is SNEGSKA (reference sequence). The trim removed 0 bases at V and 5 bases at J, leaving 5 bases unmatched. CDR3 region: CSARDWGLADNEQFF. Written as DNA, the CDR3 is TGCAGTGCTAGAGATTGGGGACTAGCAGACAATGAGCAGTTCTTC.

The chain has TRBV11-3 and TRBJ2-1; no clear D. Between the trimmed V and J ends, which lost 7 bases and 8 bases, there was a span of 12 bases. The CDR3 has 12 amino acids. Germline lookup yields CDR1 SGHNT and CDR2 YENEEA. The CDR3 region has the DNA TGTGCCAGCACCTCAGTTTACGATGAGCAGTTCTTC. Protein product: CASTSVYDEQFF.

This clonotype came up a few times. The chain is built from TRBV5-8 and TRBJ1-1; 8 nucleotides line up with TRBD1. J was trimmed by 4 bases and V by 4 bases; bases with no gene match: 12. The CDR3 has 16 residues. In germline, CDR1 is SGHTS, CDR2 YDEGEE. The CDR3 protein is CASSAGPRGRSTEAFF. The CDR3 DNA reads TGTGCCAGCAGCGCCGGCCCCAGGGGGCGGTCCACTGAAGCTTTCTTT.

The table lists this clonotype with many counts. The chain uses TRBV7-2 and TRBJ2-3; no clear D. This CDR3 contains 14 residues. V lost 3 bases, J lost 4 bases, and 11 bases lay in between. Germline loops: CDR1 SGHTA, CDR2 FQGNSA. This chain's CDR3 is CASSLWDGADTQYF. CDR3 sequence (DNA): TGTGCCAGCAGCTTGTGGGATGGGGCAGATACGCAGTATTTT.

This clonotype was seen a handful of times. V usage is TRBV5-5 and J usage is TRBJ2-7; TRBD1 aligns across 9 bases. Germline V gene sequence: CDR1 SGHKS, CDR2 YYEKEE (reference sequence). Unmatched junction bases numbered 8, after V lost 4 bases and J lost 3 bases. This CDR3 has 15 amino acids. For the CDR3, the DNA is TGTGCCAGCAGCCCGGGGGGACAGGGATTCTACGAGCAGTACTTC. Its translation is CASSPGGQGFYEQYF. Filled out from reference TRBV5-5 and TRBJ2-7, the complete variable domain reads DAGVTQSPTHLIKTRGQQVTLRCSPISGHKSVSWYQQVLGQGPQFIFQYYEKEERGRGNFPDRFSARQFPNYSSELNVNALLLGDSALYLCASSPGGQGFYEQYFGPGTRLTVT.

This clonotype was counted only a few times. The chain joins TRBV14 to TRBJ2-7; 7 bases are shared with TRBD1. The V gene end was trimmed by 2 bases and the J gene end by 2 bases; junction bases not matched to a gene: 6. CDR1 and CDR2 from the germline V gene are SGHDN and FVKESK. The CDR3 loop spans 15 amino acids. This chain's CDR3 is CASSQITGTAYEQYF. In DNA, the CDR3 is TGTGCCAGCAGCCAAATAACCGGGACAGCCTACGAGCAGTACTTC. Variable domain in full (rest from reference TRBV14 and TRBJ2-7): EAGVTQFPSHSVIEKGQTVTLRCDPISGHDNLYWYRRVMGKEIKFLLHFVKESKQDESGMPNNRFLAERTGGTYSTLKVQPAELEDSGVYFCASSQITGTAYEQYFGPGTRLTVT.

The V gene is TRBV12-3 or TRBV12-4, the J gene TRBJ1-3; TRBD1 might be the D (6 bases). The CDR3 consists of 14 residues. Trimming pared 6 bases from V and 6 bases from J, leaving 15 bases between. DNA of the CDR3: TGTGCCAGCAGCCCCCGGACAGCTGAAAACACCATATATTTT. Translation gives CASSPRTAENTIYF.